Presented here are 18 T cell receptor beta chains from one specimen sequenced in a study of T cells in localized non-small cell lung cancer (dated by TCRdb to 2020 to 2022). The library was built by means of the immunoSEQ multiplex PCR assay. The clones in this table, taken by TCRdb from immuneACCESS, are in-frame only. Not every clone is retained; where verified, under half of the shortfall comes from an unresolved V gene, and the cause of the rest is unknown. This sample has 1,500 to 2,000 clones in its table, and 21% of those were observed once. Of the sample, approximately 17% is held by the ten largest clones. This specimen consisted of normal lung tissue next to the tumor, obtained before any cancer treatment. The receptor set was obtained from a woman aged 35-75 years with stage I lung adenocarcinoma.

This chain links TRBV6-8 with TRBJ1-2; D unclear. This CDR3 is built from 15 residues. The ends were cut back, 6 bases at V and 1 base at J, with 15 bases in the middle. In germline, CDR1 is MNHGY, CDR2 SAAAGT. The CDR3 loop is CASSLFSTRNYGYTF. In DNA, the CDR3 is TGTGCCAGCAGCCTATTTTCGACACGTAACTATGGCTACACCTTC.

The chain links TRBV11-3 to TRBJ1-1; maybe TRBD1 (6 bases). This CDR3 comprises 16 residues. CDR1 is SGHNT and CDR2 is YENEEA in the germline V gene. V was shortened by 5 bases and J by 0 bases, with 16 bases between the two germline ends. This chain's CDR3 is CASSAGWGAMNTEAFF. As DNA, the CDR3 is TGTGCCAGCAGCGCCGGCTGGGGGGCCATGAACACTGAAGCTTTCTTT.

This clone was detected only a few times. V gene TRBV6-8 combines with J gene TRBJ1-1; TRBD1 agrees at 7 bases. Germline V gives CDR1 MNHGY, CDR2 SAAAGT. With V trimmed by 6 bases and J by 1 base, 5 bases remained unmatched. The CDR3 spans 14 residues. The CDR3, as DNA: TGTGCCAGCAGCCAGGACAGGAAGAACACTGAAGCTTTCTTT. This encodes CASSQDRKNTEAFF.

This clone has more than one count but fewer than ten. CDR3 DNA sequence: TGTGCCAGCAGTAAAGCGGGACTCACAGATACGCAGTATTTT. Residues: CASSKAGLTDTQYF. The gene calls are TRBV6-8 and TRBJ2-3; 7 bases align to TRBD2. The CDR3 loop spans 14 amino acids. Trimming at V came to 5 bases and at J to 2 bases, leaving 4 bases not matched to a gene. Germline values: CDR1 MNHGY, CDR2 SAAAGT.

The rearrangement joins TRBV6-8 to TRBJ2-1, with 7 bases fitting TRBD1. The germline CDR1 and CDR2 sequences are MNHGY and SAAAGT. The CDR3 loop spans 14 amino acids. The ends lost 6 bases at V and 6 bases at J; junction bases unmatched: 8. CDR3: CASSEQGRSNEQFF. CDR3 nucleotide sequence: TGTGCCAGCAGCGAACAGGGGCGAAGCAATGAGCAGTTCTTC.

J is TRBJ1-1 and V is TRBV18; D might be TRBD1 (5 bases). The germline V gene has CDR1 KGHSH and CDR2 LQKENI. The CDR3 has 15 residues. V dropped 2 bases and J dropped 6 bases, with 16 bases sitting between them. The CDR3 DNA reads as TGTGCCAGCTCACCAGGGGACTCTAGGGCCCCTGAAGCTTTCTTT. Residues: CASSPGDSRAPEAFF.

Only a few counts were recorded for this clone. The rearrangement uses TRBV14 and TRBJ2-2; 8 bases map to TRBD1. The CDR3 covers 14 residues. J was trimmed by 5 bases and V by 4 bases; bases with no gene match: 3. Germline loops: CDR1 SGHDN, CDR2 FVKESK. The CDR3 sequence is CASSPRTGTGELFF. CDR3 coding DNA: TGTGCCAGCAGCCCCAGGACAGGGACCGGGGAGCTGTTTTTT.

By its share, this clone is medium-sized. CDR3 sequence: CASSHRGDSNQPQHF. CDR3 nucleotide sequence: TGTGCCAGCAGCCACCGCGGGGATAGCAATCAGCCCCAGCATTTT. V is TRBV11-3 and J is TRBJ1-5; no reliable D call. Trimming took 5 bases from V and 0 from J, leaving 11 bases between them. CDR1 and CDR2 (germline): SGHNT, YENEEA. The length of the CDR3 is 15 residues.

The V and J genes are TRBV14 and TRBJ2-7; 7 nucleotides align to TRBD1. Per the germline V gene, CDR1 is SGHDN and CDR2 is FVKESK. The CDR3 sequence is 15 residues long. After removal of 1 base from V and 6 bases from J, the junction contained 9 bases not matched to a gene. CDR3 bases: TGTGCCAGCAGCCAAGCGTTACAGGGGAGTGGCGAGCAGTACTTC. Translation: CASSQALQGSGEQYF.

V usage is TRBV9 and J usage is TRBJ2-5; TRBD1 or TRBD2 may be the D gene (6 bases each). Trimming pared 2 bases from V and 5 bases from J, leaving 10 bases between. The CDR3 is made up of 13 amino acids. Germline CDR1 SGDLS, CDR2 YYNGEE. The CDR3 reads CASSVGGQETQYF. The CDR3 nucleotides are TGTGCCAGCAGCGTTGGGGGGCAGGAGACCCAGTACTTC.

The chain has TRBV25-1 and TRBJ1-3; TRBD1 might be the D (6 bases). Germline V gene data show CDR1 as MGHDK and CDR2 as SYGVNS. The CDR3 is made up of 17 amino acids. Trimming removed 4 bases at V and 0 bases at J, with 16 bases between. CDR3 nucleotide sequence: TGTGCCAGCAGTGCCACCACAGGGACCCACTCTGGAAACACCATATATTTT. This translates into CASSATTGTHSGNTIYF.

This clone was seen a handful of times. V and J are TRBV11-3 and TRBJ2-7; 10 bases map to TRBD1. J was trimmed by 5 bases and V by 3 bases; bases with no gene match: 7. The V gene's germline CDR1 is SGHNT and CDR2 YENEEA. This CDR3 has 15 amino acids. CDR3 loop: CASSLVGGTGDEQYF. The CDR3 region has the DNA TGTGCCAGCAGCTTGGTGGGGGGGACAGGGGACGAGCAGTACTTC.

The CDR3 here is CASSIGAGTSEQYF. For the CDR3, the DNA is TGTGCCAGTAGTATTGGGGCCGGGACATCCGAGCAGTACTTC. The chain combines TRBV19 with TRBJ2-7; weak D call: TRBD1 (6 bases). The germline gives CDR1 LNHDA, CDR2 SQIVND (reference sequence). V shed 3 bases and J shed 6 bases, with 15 bases lying between them. The CDR3 is 14 amino acids.

The genes are TRBV25-1 and TRBJ2-2; D remains unclear. CDR3 length: 14 amino acids. Germline CDR1 is MGHDK and CDR2 is SYGVNS. V was shortened by 4 bases and J by 6 bases, with 12 bases between the two germline ends. The CDR3: CASSGPLGSGELFF. For the CDR3, the DNA is TGTGCCAGCAGTGGCCCTTTGGGGTCCGGGGAGCTGTTTTTT.

This clone is large in the sample. The gene calls are TRBV6-8 and TRBJ2-1, with 11 nucleotides matching TRBD2. The CDR3 is made up of 15 amino acids. Trimming removed 2 bases from V and 4 bases from J; junction bases left unmatched: 1. Germline V gives CDR1 MNHGY, CDR2 SAAAGT. The CDR3 region has the DNA TGTGCCAGCAGTTACGTAGCGGGAGGGTACAATGAGCAGTTCTTC. Translated, it gives CASSYVAGGYNEQFF.

This clone is classed as medium-sized. This chain connects TRBV12-2 to TRBJ2-7; the table calls TRBD1, which could not be checked here. TRBV12-2 is deemed a pseudogene. This CDR3 region has 14 residues. The DNA of the CDR3 is TGTGCAAGTCGCTTCCTGCCGGGACAGTACGAGCAGTACTTC. This encodes CASRFLPGQYEQYF.

V gene TRBV19 combines with J gene TRBJ2-7; D is possibly TRBD1 (6 bases). V gave up 4 bases and J gave up 4 bases, with 17 bases separating them. This CDR3 has 15 residues. Per the germline V gene, CDR1 is LNHDA and CDR2 is SQIVND (reference sequence). CDR3: CASSTSGQWAYEQYF. The CDR3 DNA reads TGTGCCAGTAGTACTTCCGGACAGTGGGCATACGAGCAGTACTTC.

This clone was counted between two and nine times. CDR3 protein: CASSQVFPTDTQYF. For the CDR3, the DNA is TGCGCCAGCAGCCAAGTTTTCCCCACAGATACGCAGTATTTT. This chain connects TRBV4-1 to TRBJ2-3; D is ambiguous. CDR1 is MGHRA and CDR2 is YSYEKL in the germline V gene. This CDR3 comprises 14 residues. V was trimmed by 1 base and J by 2 bases, leaving 7 bases between them.